The T cell receptor (beta chain) under discussion was sequenced for a study of blood T cell repertoires in COVID-19. Study-wide background: Sites across the United States, Italy and Spain contributed samples from acute and convalescent COVID-19. PBMCs, B-cell-depleted T cells, or T cells provided the cDNA or gDNA that made up the material.

Sequenced by immunoSEQ multiplex PCR; TCRdb stores in-frame clones only, minus some. The sample consists of under 200,000 clones, around 90% of them appearing once. While infection was still active, Seattle patients were enrolled and then followed longitudinally. The sequenced sample consisted of peripheral blood. The receptor was derived from a man aged 60 to 75 with COVID-19, enrolled during active disease.

The CDR3 DNA reads TGTGCCAGCTCACGACAAAATCCGGGACAGGGGACAGATACGCAGTATTTT. Its protein product is CASSRQNPGQGTDTQYF. This chain links TRBV18 with TRBJ2-3; 10 bases are shared with TRBD1. V lost 4 bases and J lost 3; bases outside the gene matches: 10. Germline V gene sequence: CDR1 KGHSH, CDR2 LQKENI. The CDR3 loop spans 17 amino acids. The full variable domain, completed using reference TRBV18 and TRBJ2-3, is NAGVMQNPRHLVRRRGQEARLRCSPMKGHSHVYWYRQLPEEGLKFMVYLQKENIIDESGMPKERFSAEFPKEGPSILRIQQVVRGDSAAYFCASSRQNPGQGTDTQYFGPGTRLTVL.